This T cell receptor (beta chain) was obtained from a study of blood T cell repertoires in COVID-19. This CDR3 has 14 amino acids. The V and J ends lost 0 bases and 5 bases respectively, with 10 bases between them. Germline assignment: CDR1 ENHRY and CDR2 SYGVKD. Assay used: immunoSEQ multiplex PCR; TCRdb lists only in-frame clones, some missing. The repertoire holds around 75,000 clones, with about 84% as singletons. The chain is built from TRBV10-3 and TRBJ2-5; tentatively, D is TRBD1 (5 bases). What was sequenced was peripheral blood. This receptor was identified in a man between 50 and 59 years old with COVID-19, enrolled during active disease. CDR3 sequence (DNA): TGTGCCATCAGTGAGTCTGCAGGGCTGGAGACCCAGTACTTC. It translates to CAISESAGLETQYF.